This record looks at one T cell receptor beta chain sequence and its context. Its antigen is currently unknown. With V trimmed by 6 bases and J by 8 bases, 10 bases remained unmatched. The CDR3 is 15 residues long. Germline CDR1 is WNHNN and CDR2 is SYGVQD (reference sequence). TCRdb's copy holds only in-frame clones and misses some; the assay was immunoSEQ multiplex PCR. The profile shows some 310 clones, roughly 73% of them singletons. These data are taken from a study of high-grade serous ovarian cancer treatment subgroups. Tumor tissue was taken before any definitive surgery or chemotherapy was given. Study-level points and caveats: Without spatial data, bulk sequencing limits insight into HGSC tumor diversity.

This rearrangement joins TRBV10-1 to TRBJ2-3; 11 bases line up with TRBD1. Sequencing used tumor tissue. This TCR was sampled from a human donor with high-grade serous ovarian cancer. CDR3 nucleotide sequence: TGCGCCAGCAGCGGGACAGGGGGATCCTTGGGTACGCAGTATTTT. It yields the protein CASSGTGGSLGTQYF.